The clone carrying this T cell receptor beta chain has only a few counts. Antigen unknown. The authors amplified TCR beta CDR3 regions, and they did so from RNA transcripts for repertoire sequencing. A first-round RT-PCR used HTBI primers, followed by a second-round multiplex PCR. MiXCR, run by TCRdb on the multiplex PCR reads, gives a single entry per CDR3 protein. This table has about 700,000 distinct CDR3 sequences, more than 40% appearing once. The data are from a study of Graves' ophthalmopathy and Graves' hyperthyroidism. Findings and caveats of the study: Distinction of ophthalmopathy from stable hyperthyroidism by a 13-signature model reached almost 90% sensitivity and just under 84% specificity.

CAS ≥3, NOSPECS ≥4, moderate-to-severe activity and duration under 3 months marked donors with ophthalmopathy. The study excluded patients with other autoimmune diseases, uncontrolled infections, pregnancy or lactation. The diagnostic workup employed clinical symptoms, serum thyroxine, TRAb, thyroid ultrasound and orbital computed tomography. The receptor's source is an adult man with Graves' ophthalmopathy. The sequencing sample was made of peripheral blood.

CDR3 coding DNA: TGCAGCGTTGAGTTTGGGGGTCCGGATACGCAGTATTTT. Translation: CSVEFGGPDTQYF. The chain employs TRBV29-1 and TRBJ2-3, with D possibly being TRBD1 or TRBD2 (5 bases each). The CDR3 covers 13 residues. Germline CDR1 is SQVTM and CDR2 is ANQGSEA. V was pared by 3 bases and J by 6 bases, with 13 bases between.